These 26 T cell receptor beta chains were sequenced from one sample in a study of T-cell memory formation after mild COVID-19. Each CDR3 protein is one row after TCRdb ran MiXCR on the 5' RACE reads. The sample includes roughly 12,000 distinct CDR3 sequences, 13% to 15% seen only once; the top ten take about 54%. Sequenced: PBMCs or a T cell subset sorted from them (not recorded which). The receptors were gathered from a man aged 18-30 years who had mild COVID-19 (a few samples of this study predate the infection). Cell type and time point are not known.

This clonotype came up many times. This chain joins TRBV7-8 and TRBJ2-2; 13 bases agree with TRBD2. The CDR3 has 18 amino acids. CDR1 is SGHVS, CDR2 FQNEAQ, per germline. Trimming removed 0 bases from V and 6 bases from J; junction bases left unmatched: 7. CDR3 nucleotide sequence: TGTGCCAGCAGCTTAGCACTAGCGGGGGGGCGTAGACCCGGGGAGCTGTTTTTT. Encoded protein: CASSLALAGGRRPGELFF.

This clonotype was counted at least ten times. The chain links TRBV4-3 to TRBJ1-2; D is perhaps TRBD1 (6 bases). V lost 3 bases, J lost 2 bases, and 13 bases lay in between. Looked up from germline, CDR1 is LGHNA and CDR2 is YSLEER. CDR3 size: 15 residues. This chain's CDR3 is CASSHTRQVNYGYTF. CDR3 in DNA: TGCGCCAGCAGCCACACCAGACAGGTCAACTATGGCTACACCTTC.

The chain couples TRBV29-1 to TRBJ1-1; no reliable D call. This CDR3 is built from 13 residues. V shed 4 bases and J shed 0 bases, with 9 bases lying between them. Germline V gene data show CDR1 as SQVTM and CDR2 as ANQGSEA. The chain's CDR3 is CSVVAVLNTEAFF. CDR3 DNA: TGCAGCGTTGTTGCAGTACTGAACACTGAAGCTTTCTTT.

In this sample, this clonotype turned up many times. The chain links TRBV4-3 to TRBJ1-2; D gene uncertain. This CDR3 region has 17 residues. V gave up 1 base and J gave up 4 bases, with 19 bases separating them. Per the germline V gene, CDR1 is LGHNA and CDR2 is YSLEER. The CDR3 DNA sequence: TGCGCCAGCAGCCAAGTTTTGCTCGGGTTCCCGACCTATGGCTACACCTTC. This encodes CASSQVLLGFPTYGYTF.

This chain joins TRBV5-1 and TRBJ1-6, with TRBD1 matching 7 bases. CDR1 is SGHRS, CDR2 YFSETQ, per germline. The CDR3 consists of 12 residues. Trimming took 4 bases from V and 8 from J; bases not matched to a gene: 0. The CDR3: CASSDRDSPLHF. In DNA, the CDR3 is TGCGCCAGCAGCGACAGGGATTCACCCCTCCACTTT.

This clonotype has at least ten counts. The rearrangement links TRBV25-1 to TRBJ2-1; TRBD2 might be the D (7 bases). Germline CDR1 reads MGHDK; CDR2 reads SYGVNS. This CDR3 has 15 residues. Deletions cut 1 base from V and 6 bases from J, with 13 bases between. The CDR3 reads CASSEWGGPANEQFF. The CDR3, as DNA: TGTGCCAGCAGTGAATGGGGGGGCCCGGCCAATGAGCAGTTCTTC.

Ten or more counts support this clonotype. The CDR3, as DNA: TGTGCCAGCAGCCACTATCCCCGAGGGGACACCGGGGAGCTGTTTTTT. Its translation is CASSHYPRGDTGELFF. This chain uses TRBV7-9 with TRBJ2-2, with D perhaps TRBD1 or TRBD2 (5 bases each). V was trimmed by 5 bases and J by 3 bases, leaving 16 bases between them. Germline CDR1 is SEHNR and CDR2 is FQNEAQ (reference sequence). The length of the CDR3 is 16 residues.

This clonotype was seen ten or more times. V gene TRBV4-2 combines with J gene TRBJ1-1; no reliable D call. V was shortened by 1 base and J by 0 bases, with 3 bases between the two germline ends. Germline V lookup: CDR1 LGHNA, CDR2 YNFKEQ. This CDR3 has 13 residues. In nucleotides, the CDR3 is TGTGCCAGCAGCCAAGTGATGAACACTGAAGCTTTCTTT. Translated, it gives CASSQVMNTEAFF.

This clonotype was seen at least ten times. The chain uses TRBV4-1 and TRBJ1-5, with a possible D match to TRBD1 (5 bases). Germline V gene lookup returns CDR1 MGHRA and CDR2 YSYEKL. The CDR3 is made up of 17 amino acids. V lost 1 base and J 0 bases, leaving 13 bases between the germline ends. CDR3 loop: CASSQGGDVYSNQPQHF. DNA for the CDR3: TGCGCCAGCAGCCAAGGCGGGGACGTTTATAGCAATCAGCCCCAGCATTTT.

This clonotype was found a few times. This chain links TRBV5-6 with TRBJ1-6, with 9 nucleotides matching TRBD1. The V and J ends lost 3 bases and 3 bases, in that order; junction bases with no gene match: 4. Germline CDR1 and CDR2: SGHDT and YYEEEE. This CDR3 region has 16 residues. In DNA, the CDR3 is TGTGCCAGCAGCTGGGGACAGGGTCTCTATAATTCACCCCTCCACTTT. This codes for CASSWGQGLYNSPLHF.

V usage is TRBV19 and J usage is TRBJ2-7; 7 bases match TRBD2. V shed 5 bases and J 0 bases; nucleotides not matched to a gene: 7. The CDR3 runs 15 residues. Germline CDR1 is LNHDA and CDR2 is SQIVND (reference sequence). The CDR3: CASSLPASGSYEQYV. DNA of the CDR3: TGTGCCAGTAGTCTCCCCGCTAGCGGCTCCTACGAGCAGTACGTC.

This clonotype was seen only a few times. V usage is TRBV28 and J usage is TRBJ2-7; D not resolved. The CDR3 runs to 13 residues. Germline V gene lookup returns CDR1 MDHEN and CDR2 SYDVKM. V dropped 3 bases and J dropped 4 bases, with 10 bases sitting between them. CDR3 region: CASSFSRDYEQYV. In nucleotides, the CDR3 is TGTGCCAGCAGTTTCTCCAGAGATTACGAGCAGTACGTC.

V and J are TRBV20-1 and TRBJ2-5; D possibly corresponds to TRBD2 (5 bases). CDR1 is DFQATT, CDR2 SNEGSKA, per germline (reference sequence). The CDR3 is 15 residues long. V was trimmed by 5 bases and J by 2 bases, leaving 18 bases between them. CDR3 sequence reads: CSARDFRVTQETQYF. DNA for the CDR3: TGCAGTGCTCGGGATTTTAGGGTGACACAAGAGACCCAGTACTTC.

The table lists this clonotype with many counts. The chain's CDR3 is CASSLDIGRLTSPLHF. CDR3 nucleotide sequence: TGTGCCAGCAGCTTAGATATAGGCAGGTTGACTTCACCCCTCCACTTT. This chain links TRBV7-2 with TRBJ1-6, with D unclear. CDR3 length: 16 residues. V lost 1 base, J lost 9 bases, and 16 bases lay in between. Looked up from germline, CDR1 is SGHTA and CDR2 is FQGNSA.

This clonotype was observed at least ten times. The chain is built from TRBV6-5 and TRBJ2-1; the match to TRBD2 covers 8 bases. In germline, CDR1 is MNHEY, CDR2 SVGAGI. J lost 6 bases, V lost 4 bases, and 8 bases had no gene match. This CDR3 is built from 15 residues. CDR3 DNA: TGTGCCAGCAGTTCCGGGAGGGGGGTGTTCAATGAGCAGTTCTTC. Translation gives CASSSGRGVFNEQFF.

Turning to this clonotype: A much larger clone lies a single base off, so this may be a read error. The chain couples TRBV7-2 to TRBJ1-1; the D is unclear. From germline, CDR1 is SGHTA and CDR2 FQGNSA. The CDR3 covers 13 residues. In DNA form, the CDR3 reads TGTGCCAGCAGCTTATGGTTGAACAATGAAGCTTTCTTT. Residues: CASSLWLNNEAFF. The whole variable domain, filled in from reference TRBV7-2 and TRBJ1-1, reads GAGVSQSPSNKVTEKGKDVELRCDPISGHTALYWYRQSLGQGLEFLIYFQGNSAPDKSGLPSDRFSAERTGGSVSTLTIQRTQQEDSAVYLCASSLWLNNEAFFGQGTRLTVV.

This clonotype appeared once. The V and J genes are TRBV6-5 and TRBJ1-6; 9 positions match TRBD1. V shed 1 base, J shed 6 bases, and the junction held 4 bases outside the gene matches. This CDR3 spans 16 amino acids. The germline V gene encodes CDR1 MNHEY and CDR2 SVGAGI. The CDR3 sequence is CASSYYPGQGNSPLHF. As DNA, the CDR3 is TGTGCCAGCAGTTACTACCCGGGACAGGGTAATTCACCCCTCCACTTT.

The rearrangement joins TRBV9 to TRBJ1-2, with TRBD1 matching 9 bases. Germline assignment: CDR1 SGDLS and CDR2 YYNGEE. The ends lost 1 base at V and 2 bases at J; junction bases unmatched: 9. The CDR3 runs to 17 residues. CDR3 nucleotides: TGTGCCAGCAGCGTAAGGGGACAGGGTTGGGGGAACTATGGCTACACCTTC. As protein: CASSVRGQGWGNYGYTF.

This clonotype has more than one count but fewer than ten. This chain uses TRBV5-1 with TRBJ1-1; no firm D call. The CDR3 runs to 13 residues. Deletions cut 4 bases from V and 3 bases from J, with 10 bases between. The germline gives CDR1 SGHRS, CDR2 YFSETQ. CDR3 residues: CASSHTPDTEAFF. The CDR3 region has the DNA TGCGCCAGCAGCCACACCCCCGACACTGAAGCTTTCTTT.

This clonotype was found many times. The rearrangement uses TRBV9 and TRBJ2-1; unclear D gene. CDR3 length: 15 residues. V gave up 3 bases and J gave up 4 bases, with 14 bases separating them. The germline gives CDR1 SGDLS, CDR2 YYNGEE. CDR3 sequence reads: CASSAYSSLYNEQFF. The CDR3 DNA follows: TGTGCCAGCAGCGCATACAGTTCCCTTTACAATGAGCAGTTCTTC.

The V gene is TRBV7-2, the J gene TRBJ2-5; D is ambiguous. The germline V gene encodes CDR1 SGHTA and CDR2 FQGNSA. V was shortened by 4 bases and J by 2 bases, with 2 bases between the two germline ends. The CDR3 covers 11 residues. The CDR3 region is CASSSQETQYF. CDR3 sequence (DNA): TGTGCCAGCAGCTCACAAGAGACCCAGTACTTC.

V and J are TRBV5-1 and TRBJ2-7; maybe TRBD2 (6 bases). Germline loops: CDR1 SGHRS, CDR2 YFSETQ. Trimming stripped 0 bases from V and 4 bases from J, with 11 bases between. The CDR3 has 14 amino acids. The DNA for the CDR3 is TGCGCCAGCAGCTTGGCTGGGAGGTTATACGAGCAGTACTTC. Its translation: CASSLAGRLYEQYF.

The chain joins TRBV29-1 to TRBJ2-3; TRBD1 agrees at 9 bases. This CDR3 is built from 13 residues. Germline lookup yields CDR1 SQVTM and CDR2 ANQGSEA. Trimming removed 7 bases from V and 4 bases from J; junction bases left unmatched: 6. Written as DNA, the CDR3 is TGCAGCGGGCGGGACAGGGAACCAGATACGCAGTATTTT. Protein: CSGRDREPDTQYF.

The chain carries TRBV9 and TRBJ2-7, with D perhaps matching TRBD2 (5 bases). Germline CDR1 reads SGDLS; CDR2 reads YYNGEE. V lost 0 bases to trimming and J lost 5 bases, with 12 bases between them. CDR3 length equals 14 residues. Here the CDR3 DNA reads TGTGCCAGCAGCGTAGGAGGGCTTGGCAACGAGCAGTACTTC. This encodes CASSVGGLGNEQYF.

This clonotype was observed many times. The chain recombines TRBV5-1 with TRBJ2-2; a possible D gene is TRBD1 (5 bases). From germline, CDR1 is SGHRS and CDR2 YFSETQ. V lost 4 bases and J 3 bases, leaving 19 bases between the germline ends. This CDR3 has 17 amino acids. CDR3: CASSLRQNQIYTGELFF. CDR3 sequence (DNA): TGCGCCAGCAGCCTGAGACAGAACCAAATATACACCGGGGAGCTGTTTTTT.

This chain uses TRBV20-1 with TRBJ1-2; 11 bases line up with TRBD1. This CDR3 contains 15 residues. Germline V lookup: CDR1 DFQATT, CDR2 SNEGSKA (reference sequence). J was trimmed by 2 bases and V by 0 bases; bases with no gene match: 2. DNA of the CDR3: TGCAGTGCTAGAGATCGGGACAGGGGGAACTATGGCTACACCTTC. Protein sequence: CSARDRDRGNYGYTF.